A selection of T cell receptor beta chains follows, all from one sample in a study of a mutant IDH1 vaccine in newly diagnosed glioma. These receptors lack a known antigen. Here immunoSEQ multiplex PCR was the method, and the copy in TCRdb shows in-frame clones only, minus some. Here the sample spans roughly 60,000 clones, approximately 85% being singletons. This specimen was PBMCs, taken from a glioma patient whose treatment included an IDH1 peptide vaccine. The receptors stem from a man between 25 and 39 years old with glioma. CDR3s leave out the opening cysteine and the closing phenylalanine or tryptophan.

j_call v_call cdr3_aa
TRBJ1-1 TRBV18 ASSPIRQNTEAF
TRBJ2-7 TRBV11-2 ASSPGEFYEQY
TRBJ2-5 TRBV6-6 ASSSDIEGTQY
TRBJ2-7 TRBV5-1 ASRGEEAYEQY
TRBJ1-1 TRBV4-1 ASSPPPAGTEAF
TRBJ2-3 TRBV18 ASSPPTTGFAASTDTQY
TRBJ1-1 TRBV18 ASSLDRGLEAF
TRBJ2-2 TRBV4-1 ASSQEGRGELF
TRBJ2-1 TRBV11-2 ASSSRHLQPYNEQF
TRBJ2-7 TRBV7-8 ASSFWRSAYEQY
TRBJ2-2 TRBV27 ASSFVRGTGELF
TRBJ1-5 TRBV15 ATSRGTGGSNQPQH
TRBJ2-7 TRBV7-2 ASSLVEGTSYEQY
TRBJ1-2 TRBV18 ASSPGGNYGYT
TRBJ1-5 TRBV5-6 ASSQGTGFNQPQH
TRBJ2-3 TRBV2 ASSEETGASTDTQY
TRBJ2-3 TRBV7-8 ASSPRTDTQY
TRBJ1-6 TRBV27 ASSFSNSGSLPLH
TRBJ2-1 TRBV7-9 ASSFQGQGHNEQF
TRBJ2-6 TRBV15 ATSRVGRANKGANVLT
TRBJ1-2 TRBV5-4 ASSSNRGGYGYT
TRBJ2-3 TRBV2 ASSSGTSGGTTDTQY
TRBJ1-1 TRBV5-4 ASSPDDSPNTEAF
TRBJ2-2 TRBV10-1 ASSDRLNTGELF